These 23 T cell receptor beta chains were sequenced from one sample in a study of Tregs in tolerant kidney transplant recipients. Here immunoSEQ multiplex PCR was the method, and the copy in TCRdb shows in-frame clones only, minus some. This sample's table has 20,000 to 30,000 clones. Related graft donors supplied nonmyeloablative bone marrow transplants, and mixed chimerism was transient. Source: CD4+ T cells from blood (PBMCs), taken 6 months after the transplant. The receptors here all came from a human patient who received a combined kidney and bone marrow transplant. A share of the T cells may be of graft donor origin.

On this clone: The CDR3 extends 3 residues past the end of the read, so its final part is completed from the germline J gene. The chain uses TRBV30 and TRBJ1-5; D gene unclear. V lost 3 bases and J 8 bases, leaving 14 bases between the germline ends. Germline V gene sequence: CDR1 GTSNPN, CDR2 SVGIG (reference sequence). This CDR3 region has 13 residues. The CDR3 loop is CAWSLGGREPQHF. The CDR3 DNA, read in part, is TGTGCCTGGAGCCTGGGCGGGCGGGAGCCC.

As regards this clone: The CDR3 is cut off 3 residues early in the read; its end comes from the germline J gene. V gene TRBV5-6 combines with J gene TRBJ2-7, with D maybe TRBD1 (5 bases). Germline V CDR1 and CDR2: SGHDT, YYEEEE. V was clipped by 7 bases and J by 6 bases, with 8 bases between them. The CDR3 is 10 amino acids. Partial CDR3 DNA: TGTGCCAGCGGGGCGATCGAG. Encoded protein: CASGAIE. The entire CDR3 protein reads CASGAIEQYF.

Comments on this clone: Read coverage stops 3 residues before the CDR3 terminus; the germline J gene supplies the remainder. The V gene is TRBV18, the J gene TRBJ2-7, with a tentative D call TRBD1 (6 bases). With 2 bases removed from V and 5 bases from J, the gap between germline ends came to 16 bases. The CDR3 has 15 amino acids. CDR1 and CDR2 (germline): KGHSH, LQKENI. The CDR3: CASSPSNPRQDEQYF. The sequenced CDR3 bases are TGTGCCAGCTCACCATCGAACCCACGACAGGACGAG.

Worth noting for this clone: The CDR3 end falls 3 residues outside the read, so it is completed with the germline J gene. J is TRBJ2-1 and V is TRBV20-1; 8 bases are shared with TRBD2. Trimming removed 1 base from V and 8 bases from J; junction bases left unmatched: 13. CDR1 and CDR2 (germline): DFQATT, SNEGSKA (reference sequence). CDR3 length: 16 amino acids. The sequenced CDR3 bases are TGCAGTGCTAGAGGCCTAGGGGTCCTAGCGGGTCATGAG. Translated, it gives CSARGLGVLAGHE. The complete CDR3 reads CSARGLGVLAGHEQFF.

A remark on this clone: Read data end 3 residues before the CDR3 end; the end is taken from the germline J gene. The chain is built from TRBV20-1 and TRBJ2-3; D is perhaps TRBD2 (7 bases). Between the trimmed V and J ends, which lost 0 bases and 5 bases, there was a span of 12 bases. This CDR3 contains 14 residues. Germline V gives CDR1 DFQATT, CDR2 SNEGSKA (reference sequence). This chain's CDR3 is CSAREGGPGDTQYF. Incomplete CDR3 DNA: TGCAGTGCTAGAGAGGGGGGGCCGGGAGATACG.

Concerning this clone itself: The CDR3 goes on 3 residues after the read ends, and that part is filled in from the germline J gene. This rearrangement joins TRBV5-1 to TRBJ2-3, with D maybe TRBD1 (6 bases). V lost 0 bases to trimming and J lost 2 bases, with 7 bases between them. The germline gives CDR1 SGHRS, CDR2 YFSETQ. The CDR3 is made up of 14 amino acids. The CDR3 protein is CASSLGGPTDTQYF. Incomplete CDR3 DNA: TGCGCCAGCAGCTTGGGGGGGCCCACAGATACG.

Concerning this clone: The read finishes 3 residues shy of the CDR3 end, and the germline J gene is used to complete it. The V and J genes are TRBV6-1 and TRBJ1-2, with D perhaps matching TRBD1 (6 bases). V was clipped by 4 bases and J by 4 bases, with 10 bases between them. In germline, CDR1 is MNHNS, CDR2 SASEGT. This CDR3 is built from 13 residues. CDR3 sequence: CASSGTGTYGYTF. Partial CDR3 DNA: TGTGCCAGCAGTGGTACAGGGACCTATGGC.

Comment on this clone: The DNA ends 3 residues before the CDR3 does, and the rest of the CDR3 is filled in from the germline J gene. The chain carries TRBV2 and TRBJ2-7; no firm D call. The germline CDR1 and CDR2 sequences are SNHLY and FYNNEI. The ends were cut back, 0 bases at V and 3 bases at J, with 12 bases in the middle. This CDR3 region has 15 residues. CDR3 region: CASSEANWYFYEQYF. CDR3 DNA (partial): TGTGCCAGCAGTGAAGCTAATTGGTACTTCTACGAG.

With respect to this clone: The CDR3 end is not reached by the read, which stops 3 residues before it; the germline J gene fills it in. The V gene is TRBV18, the J gene TRBJ2-5; D possibly corresponds to TRBD1 (5 bases). The CDR3 sequence is 15 residues long. Germline V gene sequence: CDR1 KGHSH, CDR2 LQKENI. Trimming took off 4 bases at V and 4 bases at J, with 16 bases between the two ends. Partial CDR3 DNA: TGTGCCAGCTCACGGCAACTCACAGGAGTAGAGACC. The encoded protein is CASSRQLTGVET. The full CDR3 is CASSRQLTGVETQYF.

Details on this clone: With the read ending 3 residues before the CDR3 end, the germline J gene is used to fill in that end. The J gene is TRBJ2-7, the V gene TRBV2; the D is unclear. Germline loops: CDR1 SNHLY, CDR2 FYNNEI. The CDR3 has 13 residues. V lost 0 bases and J 4 bases, leaving 7 bases between the germline ends. CDR3 residues: CASSEAYAYEQYF. The part of the CDR3 DNA that was read is TGTGCCAGCAGTGAAGCCTACGCATACGAG.

As for this clone: The read gets to within 3 residues of the CDR3 end, and the germline J gene fills in the rest. This rearrangement joins TRBV6-1 to TRBJ2-7; maybe TRBD2 (5 bases). Trimming stripped 4 bases from V and 0 bases from J, with 16 bases between. This CDR3 comprises 16 residues. The germline CDR1 and CDR2 sequences are MNHNS and SASEGT. Incomplete CDR3 DNA: TGTGCCAGCAGTGCGCGCGGGCCCGAAAGCTCCTACGAG. Encoded protein: CASSARGPESSYE. The CDR3 as a whole reads CASSARGPESSYEQYF.

As regards this clone: The read falls 3 residues short of the CDR3 end, and the missing part is taken from the germline J gene. The chain couples TRBV11-3 to TRBJ2-7; D unresolved. Between the trimmed V and J ends, which lost 5 bases and 6 bases, there was a span of 14 bases. Germline-derived CDR1 and CDR2 are SGHNT and YENEEA. This CDR3 spans 13 amino acids. The part of the CDR3 DNA that was read is TGTGCCAGCAGCCGAGGCAGGCTGTCCGAG. It yields the protein CASSRGRLSE. The whole CDR3 sequence is CASSRGRLSEQYF. Filled out from reference TRBV11-3 and TRBJ2-7, the complete variable domain reads EAGVVQSPRYKIIEKKQPVAFWCNPISGHNTLYWYLQNLGQGPELLIRYENEEAVDDSQLPKDRFSAERLKGVDSTLKIQPAELGDSAVYLCASSRGRLSEQYFGPGTRLTVT.

Points on this clone: The read falls 3 residues short of the CDR3 end, and the missing part is taken from the germline J gene. The genes are TRBV20-1 and TRBJ2-1; D is unresolved. CDR3 length: 16 amino acids. The V and J ends lost 4 bases and 6 bases respectively, with 22 bases between them. Germline CDR1 DFQATT, CDR2 SNEGSKA (reference sequence). The CDR3 spells CSAIDPTFLPPNEQFF. The CDR3 DNA, read in part, is TGCAGTGCTATAGACCCTACCTTCCTGCCCCCCAATGAG.

The CDR3 bases that were read are TGCGCCAGCAGCACCGGACAGGGCGGTTCACCC. Translating gives CASSTGQGGSP. The complete CDR3 reads CASSTGQGGSPLHF. The rearrangement uses TRBV5-1 and TRBJ1-6; TRBD1 matches 8 bases. The read terminates 3 residues ahead of where the CDR3 ends, so the germline J gene completes it. After removal of 4 bases from V and 9 bases from J, the junction contained 6 bases not matched to a gene. The germline V gene encodes CDR1 SGHRS and CDR2 YFSETQ. This CDR3 is built from 14 residues.

Turning to this clone: The read finishes 3 residues shy of the CDR3 end, and the germline J gene is used to complete it. The genes are TRBV7-2 and TRBJ2-3; D ambiguous. Germline CDR1 is SGHTA and CDR2 is FQGNSA. V was clipped by 4 bases and J by 5 bases, with 4 bases between them. This CDR3 is 11 amino acids long. The CDR3 here is CASSSLDTQYF. CDR3 DNA (partial): TGTGCCAGCAGCTCTCTAGATACG.

Points on this clone: The read comes to an end 3 residues before the CDR3 does, leaving the germline J gene to fill in the end. The V and J genes are TRBV7-9 and TRBJ1-6; D is possibly TRBD1 (6 bases). Trimming took 5 bases from V and 9 from J, leaving 17 bases between them. Germline values: CDR1 SEHNR, CDR2 FQNEAQ (reference sequence). The CDR3 spans 15 residues. The sequenced CDR3 bases are TGTGCCAGCAGCCGCGAGGGGGGGGCGTTTTCACCC. It translates to CASSREGGAFSP. In full, the CDR3 is CASSREGGAFSPLHF.

The DNA read from the CDR3 is TGTGCCAGCTCACCGATTGAGGGGTTTGGC. As protein: CASSPIEGFG. From start to end, the CDR3 is CASSPIEGFGYTF. The rearrangement joins TRBV18 to TRBJ1-2; possible D gene TRBD1, 5 bases. The read ends 3 residues shy of where the CDR3 ends; the end is completed using the germline J gene. The CDR3 is 13 amino acids. CDR1 and CDR2 from the germline V gene are KGHSH and LQKENI. Deletions cut 3 bases from V and 7 bases from J, with 12 bases between.

Notes on this clone: Read data end 3 residues before the CDR3 end; the end is taken from the germline J gene. The chain carries TRBV7-9 and TRBJ1-2; D perhaps matches TRBD1 (5 bases). Germline V gene lookup returns CDR1 SEHNR and CDR2 FQNEAQ (reference sequence). Trimming removed 1 base from V and 4 bases from J, with 10 bases in between. CDR3 size: 14 residues. CDR3 region: CASSLVGVGYGYTF. Incomplete CDR3 DNA: TGTGCCAGCAGCTTAGTAGGGGTGGGCTATGGC.

Regarding this clone: The read ends 3 residues shy of where the CDR3 ends; the end is completed using the germline J gene. The gene calls are TRBV19 and TRBJ1-1; 9 bases are a match to TRBD1. The V and J ends lost 7 bases and 1 base, in that order; junction bases with no gene match: 1. The CDR3 covers 13 residues. Germline-derived CDR1 and CDR2 are LNHDA and SQIVND (reference sequence). CDR3 protein: CASKGQGNTEAFF. The CDR3 DNA, read in part, is TGTGCCAGTAAGGGACAGGGGAACACTGAA.

A word on this clone: The sequenced fragment ends 3 residues before the CDR3 boundary, so the rest is inferred from the germline J gene. The genes are TRBV30 and TRBJ1-2; TRBD1 matches at 9 bases. This CDR3 spans 14 amino acids. Germline V gene data show CDR1 as GTSNPN and CDR2 as SVGIG (reference sequence). V was clipped by 1 base and J by 3 bases; unmatched bases: 3. The CDR3 sequence is CAWSGDRVHYGYTF. CDR3 DNA (partial): TGTGCCTGGAGTGGGGACAGGGTCCACTATGGC.

The covered CDR3 bases are TGTGCCAGCAGCCCGGGACAGCACAATCAGCCC. It translates to CASSPGQHNQP. The CDR3, in full, reads CASSPGQHNQPQHF. The chain is built from TRBV7-8 and TRBJ1-5; 7 nucleotides align to TRBD1. The missing CDR3 end, 3 residues past where the read stops, is filled in from the germline J gene. V lost 5 bases and J lost 3; bases outside the gene matches: 4. CDR1 is SGHVS, CDR2 FQNEAQ, per germline. The CDR3 sequence is 14 residues long.

As concerns this clone: The DNA ends 3 residues before the CDR3 does, and the rest of the CDR3 is filled in from the germline J gene. The chain couples TRBV19 to TRBJ2-2, with D tentatively TRBD1 (5 bases). Per germline, CDR1 LNHDA and CDR2 SQIVND (reference sequence). Trimming took 3 bases from V and 4 from J, leaving 12 bases between them. The CDR3 consists of 15 residues. The covered CDR3 bases are TGTGCCAGTAGTATCCCCAGGGTTCTCACCGGGGAG. The encoded protein is CASSIPRVLTGE. The whole CDR3 is CASSIPRVLTGELFF.

As for this clone: Read coverage stops 3 residues before the CDR3 terminus; the germline J gene supplies the remainder. The chain is built from TRBV18 and TRBJ1-6; 7 bases map to TRBD1. The CDR3 totals 15 residues. V gave up 6 bases and J gave up 10 bases; unmatched junction bases: 12. Germline V gene data show CDR1 as KGHSH and CDR2 as LQKENI. The CDR3 region is CASSLRDSLGSPLHF. The sequenced part of the CDR3 DNA is TGTGCCAGCTCGCTACGGGACAGCCTTGGGTCACCC. The variable domain in full, completed from reference TRBV18 and TRBJ1-6, reads NAGVMQNPRHLVRRRGQEARLRCSPMKGHSHVYWYRQLPEEGLKFMVYLQKENIIDESGMPKERFSAEFPKEGPSILRIQQVVRGDSAAYFCASSLRDSLGSPLHFGNGTRLTVT.